This passage covers 7 T cell receptor beta chains from one sample sequenced in a study of shared clonotypes between healthy human individuals. Profiled with immunoSEQ multiplex PCR; TCRdb holds only in-frame clones, not every one. Of approximately 350,000 clones listed, about 97% were seen once; the top ten hold around 0.29%. The sample consisted of memory CD8+ T cells sorted from blood. As to subset: CD45RO+ cells pooled with CCR7-negative TemRA cells. The receptors derive from a man under 40 in good health.

V and J are TRBV25-1 and TRBJ2-2; D perhaps matches TRBD2 (5 bases). Germline V gene lookup returns CDR1 MGHDK and CDR2 SYGVNS. V gave up 3 bases and J gave up 7 bases, with 9 bases separating them. The CDR3 is 13 residues long. The CDR3 DNA reads as TGTGCCAGCAGTGATTGGGAGAACGGGGAGCTGTTTTTT. Protein product: CASSDWENGELFF.

The chain links TRBV10-3 to TRBJ2-7; TRBD1 matches at 10 bases. The V gene's germline CDR1 is ENHRY and CDR2 SYGVKD. The CDR3 is 15 amino acids. Unmatched junction bases numbered 6, after V lost 6 bases and J lost 1 base. The CDR3 protein is CAISPRDRGSYEQYF. CDR3 DNA sequence: TGTGCCATCAGCCCCCGGGACAGGGGTTCCTACGAGCAGTACTTC.

The rearrangement links TRBV29-1 to TRBJ2-7; 11 nucleotides line up with TRBD1. The V gene end was trimmed by 3 bases and the J gene end by 5 bases; junction bases not matched to a gene: 6. Per germline, CDR1 SQVTM and CDR2 ANQGSEA. The CDR3 consists of 14 residues. The CDR3 here is CSVEVGDRGDEQYF. The DNA of the CDR3 is TGCAGCGTTGAGGTAGGGGACAGGGGGGACGAGCAGTACTTC.

V gene TRBV4-1 combines with J gene TRBJ2-7; 15 bases are shared with TRBD2. In germline, CDR1 is MGHRA, CDR2 YSYEKL. The CDR3 loop spans 20 amino acids. Germline trimming cut 2 bases from V and 6 bases from J; bases unmatched to any gene: 17. CDR3 amino acids: CASSQLRGTSGRYPTTEQYF. CDR3 in DNA: TGCGCCAGCAGCCAATTACGCGGGACTAGCGGGAGGTACCCGACTACCGAGCAGTACTTC.

This sequence joins TRBV7-6 and TRBJ2-5; 13 bases map to TRBD2. The germline gives CDR1 SGHVS, CDR2 FNYEAQ. This CDR3 is 16 amino acids long. The V segment lost 5 bases and the J segment 5 bases; nucleotides outside the gene matches: 8. The CDR3 protein is CASSLRTSGSMETQYF. Here the CDR3 DNA reads TGTGCCAGCAGCCTACGGACTAGCGGGAGTATGGAGACCCAGTACTTC.

The chain recombines TRBV7-2 with TRBJ2-3, with 10 bases that match TRBD2. CDR3 length: 17 amino acids. In germline, CDR1 is SGHTA, CDR2 FQGNSA. The trim removed 1 base at V and 4 bases at J, leaving 8 bases unmatched. This chain's CDR3 is CASSLGGSGRWADTQYF. The CDR3 DNA sequence: TGTGCCAGCAGCTTAGGAGGTAGCGGGAGGTGGGCAGATACGCAGTATTTT. Using reference TRBV7-2 and TRBJ2-3 for the parts outside the CDR3, the full variable domain is GAGVSQSPSNKVTEKGKDVELRCDPISGHTALYWYRQSLGQGLEFLIYFQGNSAPDKSGLPSDRFSAERTGGSVSTLTIQRTQQEDSAVYLCASSLGGSGRWADTQYFGPGTRLTVL.

Regarding this clone: The same CDR3 also results from other DNA sequences found in this sample. This chain joins TRBV7-2 and TRBJ2-3; D remains unclear. V gave up 1 base and J gave up 0 bases, with 5 bases separating them. Germline CDR1 SGHTA, CDR2 FQGNSA. This CDR3 comprises 14 residues. This CDR3 is CASSLGLSTDTQYF. CDR3 DNA: TGTGCCAGCAGCTTAGGACTTAGCACAGATACGCAGTATTTT.